The rows below give T cell receptor beta chains drawn from one sample of a study of tumor-infiltrating lymphocytes in oesophageal squamous cell carcinoma. TCRdb re-analysed the PCR reads in MiXCR, keeping a single row per CDR3 protein. The table records 15,000 to 20,000 distinct CDR3 sequences, 40% to 55% of them present only once. Sequencing used esophageal tumor tissue. These receptors were collected from a male donor with esophageal squamous cell carcinoma. CDR3s include the opening cysteine and the closing phenylalanine or tryptophan. Each record gives: D gene, V gene, clone size, J gene, CDR3 protein, CDR3 DNA. The D gene is left open where the match is weak. Only some rows state a clone size, as once, few, many or a class for expanded clones.

>TRBD2|TRBV7-6|-|TRBJ2-1
CASSPTRGDYGPGGEQFF
TGTGCCAGCAGCCCCACTCGGGGGGACTACGGTCCGGGTGGTGAGCAGTTCTTC
>TRBD2|TRBV10-1|many|TRBJ2-5
CASSEWGGPQETQYF
TGCGCCAGCAGTGAGTGGGGGGGACCCCAAGAGACCCAGTACTTC
>TRBD2|TRBV10-3|few|TRBJ2-1
CAIRIDSGAYNEQFF
TGTGCCATCAGAATCGATAGCGGGGCCTACAATGAGCAGTTCTTC
>TRBD2|TRBV7-6|-|TRBJ2-3
CASSTASGGGTDTQYF
TGTGCCAGCAGCACCGCTAGCGGGGGAGGCACAGATACGCAGTATTTT
>-|TRBV7-3|-|TRBJ2-1
CASSLKGYGWDNEQFF
TGTGCCAGCAGCTTAAAGGGGTACGGGTGGGACAATGAGCAGTTCTTC
>-|TRBV12-3/TRBV12-4|few|TRBJ2-7
CASSFGSGQSYEQYF
TGTGCCAGCAGTTTCGGCTCAGGGCAGTCCTACGAGCAGTACTTC
>TRBD1|TRBV28|many|TRBJ2-7
CASSQTGQGANEQYF
TGTGCCAGCAGTCAAACGGGACAGGGGGCAAACGAGCAGTACTTC
>-|TRBV7-9|-|TRBJ2-5
CASGLGQSQETQYF
TGTGCCAGCGGACTTGGACAATCCCAAGAGACCCAGTACTTC
>-|TRBV7-2|few|TRBJ2-7
CASSLHKGEQYF
TGTGCCAGCAGCTTACATAAGGGCGAGCAGTACTTC
>TRBD1|TRBV6-2/TRBV6-3|-|TRBJ2-3
CASGILGQGARADTQYF
TGTGCCAGCGGAATCTTGGGACAGGGGGCGCGGGCAGATACGCAGTATTTT
>TRBD2|TRBV4-3|few|TRBJ2-1
CASSHRTSVPYNEQFF
TGCGCCAGCAGCCACCGGACTAGCGTGCCATACAATGAGCAGTTCTTC